The T cell receptor (beta chain) under discussion was sequenced for a study of identical twins. MiXCR was run by TCRdb on the 5' RACE reads, yielding one entry per CDR3 protein. In the table there are just under 550,000 distinct CDR3 sequences, about 15% of which are singletons. Study-level points and caveats: For cord blood, abundant beta clonotypes had fewer insertions, unlike memory repertoires, which showed none.

Germline lookup yields CDR1 MDHEN and CDR2 SYDVKM. J lost 6 bases, V lost 1 base, and 11 bases had no gene match. The CDR3 contains 17 residues. Points on this clonotype: The antigen is unknown.

These data also featured in a second study, about yellow fever vaccine responses in identical twins.

The source material was CD4+ T cells sorted from blood. V and J are TRBV28 and TRBJ2-3; 9 nucleotides match TRBD1. This receptor was obtained from a woman aged 18-29 years in good health. CDR3 loop: CASSLYGQGRSLDTQYF. Written as DNA, the CDR3 is TGTGCCAGCAGTTTATATGGACAGGGGCGGTCGTTGGATACGCAGTATTTT.